These T cell receptor beta chains were read from a single sample in a study of blood T cell repertoires in COVID-19. Sequencing was performed with immunoSEQ multiplex PCR; in TCRdb, only in-frame clones are kept and a portion is missing. In the table there are approximately 160,000 clones, 76% of which are singletons. The sample was peripheral blood. The receptors were sampled from a woman older than 75 with acute or convalescent COVID-19. Both conserved end residues are part of each CDR3. Each record gives: D gene, J gene, clone size, V gene, CDR3 DNA, CDR3 protein. The D gene is left open where the match is weak. The size entry is marked missing in some rows and otherwise reads once, few, many or a size class.

>.|TRBJ1-6|.|TRBV9
TGTGCCAGCAGCGTAGTGGCAGGGAATAATTCACCCCTCCACTTT
CASSVVAGNNSPLHF
>.|TRBJ2-5|.|TRBV7-9
TGTGCCAGCAGCTTTTTGAGGAGAGAGACCCAGTACTTC
CASSFLRRETQYF
>.|TRBJ1-2|.|TRBV30
TGTGCCTGGAGTGTTGAAAGACAGGCCAATGGCTACACCTTC
CAWSVERQANGYTF
>.|TRBJ2-7|.|TRBV19
TGTGCCAGTAGTATTCCAGAAACCTACGAGCAGTACTTC
CASSIPETYEQYF
>TRBD2|TRBJ2-3|.|TRBV4-2
TGTGCCAGCAGCCAAGACGGCCAGCGGGGGATGGCAGATACGCAGTATTTT
CASSQDGQRGMADTQYF
>TRBD1|TRBJ1-5|.|TRBV7-2
TGTGCCAGCAGCACAGAGACAGGGTCGGCCCAGCATTTT
CASSTETGSAQHF
>.|TRBJ1-1|.|TRBV6-5
TGTGCCAGCACCTTACCAGGGGCGCTCGAAGCTTTCTTT
CASTLPGALEAFF
>TRBD2|TRBJ2-7|once|TRBV6-5
TGTGCCAGCAGTTCCCTTAGCGGGAGCCCTCCCTACGAGCAGTACTTC
CASSSLSGSPPYEQYF
>.|TRBJ1-1|.|TRBV6-5
TGTGCCAGCATGATGGACAACCTGAACACTGAAGCTTTCTTT
CASMMDNLNTEAFF
>TRBD1|TRBJ2-5|.|TRBV6-5
TGTGCCAGCAGAGGGGGCAGTTATTTGATTGGGACCCAGTACTTC
CASRGGSYLIGTQYF
>TRBD1|TRBJ1-6|.|TRBV5-8
TGTGCCAGCACCCGGGACAGCCAGAATTCACCCCTCCACTTT
CASTRDSQNSPLHF
>.|TRBJ1-3|.|TRBV29-1
TGCAGCGTTGAAGAATGGTCGACAGACAGCCTCTCTGGAAACACCATATATTTT
CSVEEWSTDSLSGNTIYF
>TRBD2|TRBJ2-1|.|TRBV6-2/TRBV6-3
TGTGCCAGCAGTCTCCGTGGAGTGGGGGGGAAGGATGAGCAGTTCTTC
CASSLRGVGGKDEQFF
>TRBD1|TRBJ2-1|few|TRBV6-5
TGTGCCAGTATAATGACAGGGGGCTACAATGAGCAGTTCTTC
CASIMTGGYNEQFF
>TRBD1|TRBJ2-1|.|TRBV18
TGTGCCAGCTCACTATCACCAACTGCTCCGGGACAGGGATGGAATGAGCAGTTCTTC
CASSLSPTAPGQGWNEQFF
>.|TRBJ1-1|few|TRBV2
TGTGCCAGCAGTGGGGGGGGGACTGAAGCTTTCTTT
CASSGGGTEAFF
>.|TRBJ1-5|.|TRBV3-1/TRBV3-2
TGTGCCAGCAGCCAAGACAGTCGGCCGGGTCAGCCCCAGCATTTT
CASSQDSRPGQPQHF
>TRBD1|TRBJ2-7|.|TRBV19
TGTGCCAGTAGTCCCGGGACAGGGGGCTACGAGCAGTACTTC
CASSPGTGGYEQYF
>TRBD1|TRBJ2-1|.|TRBV7-3
TGTGCCAGCAGCTCCAACCCAATAGCTTTCCCGGACAGGGTGGATGAGCAGTTCTTC
CASSSNPIAFPDRVDEQFF
>TRBD1|TRBJ1-2|.|TRBV27
TGTGCCAGCAGTTGGGGACAGGGCAGGATTGGCTACACCTTC
CASSWGQGRIGYTF
>TRBD1|TRBJ1-1|.|TRBV19
TGTGCCAGTAGGACCGACAGGGGAGCCAACACTGAAGCTTTCTTT
CASRTDRGANTEAFF
>TRBD1|TRBJ1-2|.|TRBV5-6
TGTGCCAGCAGCTTAGACAGGGGACACTATGGCTACACCTTC
CASSLDRGHYGYTF
>TRBD2|TRBJ2-7|few|TRBV18
TGTGCCAGCTCCCCTAGCGGGGGGGCGACCTACGAGCAGTACTTC
CASSPSGGATYEQYF
>TRBD1|TRBJ1-1|few|TRBV6-5
TGTGCCAGCAAGGAGGCAGGGGGCACTGAAGCTTTCTTT
CASKEAGGTEAFF
>.|TRBJ1-2|.|TRBV12-3/TRBV12-4
TGTGCCAGCAGTTCCCAGGGAGGCTATGGCTACACCTTC
CASSSQGGYGYTF
>TRBD2|TRBJ2-2|.|TRBV19
TGTGCCAGTTCCGGACTAGTGGCCGGGGAGCTGTTTTTT
CASSGLVAGELFF
>TRBD2|TRBJ2-1|.|TRBV5-1
TGCGCCAGCAGCTTACTAGCGGGAGGGGGCAATGAGCAGTTCTTC
CASSLLAGGGNEQFF
>TRBD2|TRBJ2-7|.|TRBV11-3
TGTGCCAGCAGCTTACCGGGAGGATACGAGCAGTACTTC
CASSLPGGYEQYF
>.|TRBJ2-4|.|TRBV19
TGTGCCAGTAGTATGTTGTCGGAGGGTAAAAACATTCAGTACTTC
CASSMLSEGKNIQYF
>.|TRBJ1-1|few|TRBV7-3
TGTGCCAGCAGCAAAGGGGGGGTGAATGAAGCTTTCTTT
CASSKGGVNEAFF
>TRBD1|TRBJ2-7|.|TRBV7-8
TGTGCCAGCAGCTCCAGGGGGCTGACGGGCTACGAGCAGTACTTC
CASSSRGLTGYEQYF
>TRBD2|TRBJ2-7|.|TRBV6-2/TRBV6-3
TGTGCCAGCAGTCAAATGCTGACTAGCGGGACTTACGAGCGGTACTTC
CASSQMLTSGTYERYF
>TRBD1|TRBJ2-1|few|TRBV29-1
TGCAGCGTGGACGGGACAGGGGGAGATGAGCAGTTCTTC
CSVDGTGGDEQFF
>TRBD1|TRBJ1-5|.|TRBV19
TGTGCCAGTAGGGGACAGTTCAATCAGCCCCAGCATTTT
CASRGQFNQPQHF
>.|TRBJ1-1|.|TRBV7-6
TGTGCCAGCCAGGGGTACAGGAACACTGAAGCTTTCTTT
CASQGYRNTEAFF
>.|TRBJ1-1|.|TRBV5-1
TGCGCCAGCAGTCGGGATACTGAAGCTTTCTTT
CASSRDTEAFF
>.|TRBJ1-5|.|TRBV6-5
TGTGCCAGCAGTTTAGGGCAGGGGAGCAATCAGCCCCAGCATTTT
CASSLGQGSNQPQHF
>.|TRBJ2-3|once|TRBV19
TGTGCCAGCAGCGACGGGGGGCGAGTCGCAGATACGCAGTATTTT
CASSDGGRVADTQYF
>TRBD2|TRBJ2-7|few|TRBV3-1/TRBV3-2
TGTGCCAGCAGCAGTCGGGCGGGAGACCCCTACGAGCAGTACTTC
CASSSRAGDPYEQYF
>.|TRBJ1-6|.|TRBV3-1/TRBV3-2
TGTGCCAGCAGCCAAGATCCGGGATCACCCCTCCACTTT
CASSQDPGSPLHF
>.|TRBJ2-2|.|TRBV4-2
TGTGCCAGCAGCCAAGACAGGGTCGACACCGGGGAGCTGTTTTTT
CASSQDRVDTGELFF
>.|TRBJ1-6|.|TRBV5-4
TGTGCCAGCAGCTTGGACAGGTTGGCGAATTCACCCCTCCACTTT
CASSLDRLANSPLHF
>TRBD1|TRBJ2-3|.|TRBV6-6
TGTGCCAGCAGTTACTCACAGGGGACAGATACGCAGTATTTT
CASSYSQGTDTQYF
>.|TRBJ1-1|few|TRBV12-5
TGTGCTAGTGTTCTTCAGGGGAAGGGACAAGCTTTCTTT
CASVLQGKGQAFF
>TRBD2|TRBJ2-7|.|TRBV7-8
TGTGCCAGCAGCTCGGGAGGCCAGGATTACGGCTACGAGCAGTACTTC
CASSSGGQDYGYEQYF
>.|TRBJ1-2|.|TRBV7-9
TGTGCCAGCAGCTTAGCATCCTCAGGGGATATTAATGGCTACACCTTC
CASSLASSGDINGYTF
>.|TRBJ2-7|.|TRBV10-1
TGCGCCAAAACAATAACAGGGAAAAACTACGAGCAGTACTTC
CAKTITGKNYEQYF
>.|TRBJ2-7|.|TRBV4-3
TGCGCCAGCAGCCGAAGTTCCGACACTTACGAGCAGTACTTC
CASSRSSDTYEQYF
>.|TRBJ1-1|.|TRBV19
TGTGCCAGTAGGGGGCCGTGGACTGAAGCTTTCTTT
CASRGPWTEAFF
>TRBD1|TRBJ2-3|few|TRBV30
TGTGCCTGGAGCGTGGACAGGGCTTTGGGTGGGGATACGCAGTATTTT
CAWSVDRALGGDTQYF
>.|TRBJ1-4|.|TRBV7-9
TGTGCCAGCAGCTTAAATATTCCCGAGAATGAAAAACTGTTTTTT
CASSLNIPENEKLFF
>.|TRBJ1-3|.|TRBV27
TGTGCCAGCAGTTTAAGGGGGTCGATGGGAAACACCATATATTTT
CASSLRGSMGNTIYF